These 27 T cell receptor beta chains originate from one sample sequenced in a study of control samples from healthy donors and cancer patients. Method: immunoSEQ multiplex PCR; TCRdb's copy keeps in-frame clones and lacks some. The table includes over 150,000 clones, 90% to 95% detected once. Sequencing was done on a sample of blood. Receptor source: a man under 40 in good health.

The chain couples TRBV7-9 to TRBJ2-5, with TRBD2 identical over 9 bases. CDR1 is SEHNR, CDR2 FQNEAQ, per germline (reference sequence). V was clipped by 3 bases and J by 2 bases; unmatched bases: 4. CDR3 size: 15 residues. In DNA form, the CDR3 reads TGTGCCAGCAGCTTTGCGGGAGGGCCACAAGAGACCCAGTACTTC. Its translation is CASSFAGGPQETQYF.

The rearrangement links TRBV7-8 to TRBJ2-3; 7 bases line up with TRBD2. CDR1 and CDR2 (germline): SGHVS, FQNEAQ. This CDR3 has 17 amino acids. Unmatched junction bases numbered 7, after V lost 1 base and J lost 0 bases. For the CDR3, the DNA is TGTGCCAGCAGCTTAGGTTCCGGGGGGAGTAGCACAGATACGCAGTATTTT. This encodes CASSLGSGGSSTDTQYF. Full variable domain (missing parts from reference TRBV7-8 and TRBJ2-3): GAGVSQSPRYKVAKRGQDVALRCDPISGHVSLFWYQQALGQGPEFLTYFQNEAQLDKSGLPSDRFFAERPEGSVSTLKIQRTQQEDSAVYLCASSLGSGGSSTDTQYFGPGTRLTVL.

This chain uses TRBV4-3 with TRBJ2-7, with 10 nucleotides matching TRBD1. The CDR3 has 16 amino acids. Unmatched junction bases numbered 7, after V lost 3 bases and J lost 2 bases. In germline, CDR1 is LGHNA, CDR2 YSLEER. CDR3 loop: CASSQGAGTGAYEQYF. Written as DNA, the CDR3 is TGCGCCAGCAGCCAGGGGGCAGGGACAGGGGCCTACGAGCAGTACTTC.

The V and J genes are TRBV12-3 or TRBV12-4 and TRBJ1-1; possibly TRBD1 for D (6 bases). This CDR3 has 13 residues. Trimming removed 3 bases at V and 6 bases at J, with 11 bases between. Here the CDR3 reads CASSLGRGAEAFF. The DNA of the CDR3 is TGTGCCAGCAGTTTGGGTAGGGGGGCTGAAGCTTTCTTT.

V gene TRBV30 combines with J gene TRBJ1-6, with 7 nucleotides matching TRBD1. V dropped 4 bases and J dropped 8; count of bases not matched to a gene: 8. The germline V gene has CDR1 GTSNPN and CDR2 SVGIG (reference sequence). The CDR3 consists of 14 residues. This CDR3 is CAWNRQGRDSPLHF. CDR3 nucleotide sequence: TGTGCCTGGAATCGACAGGGAAGGGATTCACCCCTCCACTTT.

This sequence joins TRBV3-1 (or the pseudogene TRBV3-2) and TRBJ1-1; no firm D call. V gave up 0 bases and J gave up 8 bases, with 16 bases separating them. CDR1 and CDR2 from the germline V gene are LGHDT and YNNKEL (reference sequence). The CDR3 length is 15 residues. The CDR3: CASSQDPRSGGEAFF. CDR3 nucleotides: TGTGCCAGCAGCCAAGATCCAAGATCGGGCGGCGAAGCTTTCTTT.

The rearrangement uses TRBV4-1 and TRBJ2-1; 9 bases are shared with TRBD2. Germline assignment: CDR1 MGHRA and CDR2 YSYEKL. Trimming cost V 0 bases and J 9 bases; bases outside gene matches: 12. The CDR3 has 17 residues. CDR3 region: CASSQDFSAGGPGEQFF. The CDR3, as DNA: TGCGCCAGCAGCCAAGATTTTTCGGCGGGGGGGCCCGGTGAGCAGTTCTTC.

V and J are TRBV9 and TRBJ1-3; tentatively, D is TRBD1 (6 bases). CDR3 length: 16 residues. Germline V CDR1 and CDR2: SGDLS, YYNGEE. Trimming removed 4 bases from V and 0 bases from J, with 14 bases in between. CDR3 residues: CASSLKQGNSGNTIYF. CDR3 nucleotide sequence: TGTGCCAGCAGCCTTAAACAGGGCAACTCTGGAAACACCATATATTTT.

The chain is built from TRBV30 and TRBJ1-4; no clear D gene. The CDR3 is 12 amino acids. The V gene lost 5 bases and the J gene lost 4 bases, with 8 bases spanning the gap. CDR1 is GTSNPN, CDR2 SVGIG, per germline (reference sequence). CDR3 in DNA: TGTGCCTGGTCCGGGCTTAATGAAAAACTGTTTTTT. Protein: CAWSGLNEKLFF.

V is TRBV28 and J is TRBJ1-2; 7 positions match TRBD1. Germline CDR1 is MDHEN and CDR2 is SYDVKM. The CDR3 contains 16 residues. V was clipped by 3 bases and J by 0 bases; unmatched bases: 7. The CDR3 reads CASSFPPGQTNYGYTF. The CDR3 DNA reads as TGTGCCAGCAGTTTTCCTCCGGGACAGACTAACTATGGCTACACCTTC.

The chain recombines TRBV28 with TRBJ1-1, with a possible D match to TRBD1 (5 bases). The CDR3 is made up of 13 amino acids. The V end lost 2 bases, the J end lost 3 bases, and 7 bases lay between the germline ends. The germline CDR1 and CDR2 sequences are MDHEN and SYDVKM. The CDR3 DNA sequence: TGTGCCAGCAGTTTAGGGGGTCACACTGAAGCTTTCTTT. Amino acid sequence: CASSLGGHTEAFF.

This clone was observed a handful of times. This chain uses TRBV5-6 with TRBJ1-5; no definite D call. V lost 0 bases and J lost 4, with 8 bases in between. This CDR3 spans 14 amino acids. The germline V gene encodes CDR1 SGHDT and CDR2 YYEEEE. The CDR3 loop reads CASSLAQINQPQHF. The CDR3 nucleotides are TGTGCCAGCAGCTTGGCCCAGATAAATCAGCCCCAGCATTTT.

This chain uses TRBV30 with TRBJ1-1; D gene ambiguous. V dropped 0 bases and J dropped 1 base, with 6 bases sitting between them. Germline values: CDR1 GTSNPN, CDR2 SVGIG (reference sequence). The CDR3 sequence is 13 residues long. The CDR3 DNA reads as TGTGCCTGGAGTGTACGGTGGAACACTGAAGCTTTCTTT. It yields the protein CAWSVRWNTEAFF.

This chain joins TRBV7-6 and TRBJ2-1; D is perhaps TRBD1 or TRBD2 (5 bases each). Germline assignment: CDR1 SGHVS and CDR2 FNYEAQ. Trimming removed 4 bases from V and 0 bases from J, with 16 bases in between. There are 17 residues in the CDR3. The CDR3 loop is CASSWAGTGSSYNEQFF. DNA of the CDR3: TGTGCCAGCAGCTGGGCCGGGACCGGCAGCTCCTACAATGAGCAGTTCTTC.

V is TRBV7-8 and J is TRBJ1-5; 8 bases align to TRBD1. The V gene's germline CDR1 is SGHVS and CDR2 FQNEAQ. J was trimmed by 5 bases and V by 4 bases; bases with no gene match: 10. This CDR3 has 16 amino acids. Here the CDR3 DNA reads TGTGCCAGCAGCTCTACGATCGGACAGGGCGATCAGCCCCAGCATTTT. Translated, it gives CASSSTIGQGDQPQHF.

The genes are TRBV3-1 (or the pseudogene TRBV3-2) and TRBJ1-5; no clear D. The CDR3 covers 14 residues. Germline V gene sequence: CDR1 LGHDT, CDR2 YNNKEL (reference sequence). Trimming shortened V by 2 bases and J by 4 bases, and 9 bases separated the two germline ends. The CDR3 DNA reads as TGTGCCAGCAGCCAACGTACGGGAAATCAGCCCCAGCATTTT. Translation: CASSQRTGNQPQHF.

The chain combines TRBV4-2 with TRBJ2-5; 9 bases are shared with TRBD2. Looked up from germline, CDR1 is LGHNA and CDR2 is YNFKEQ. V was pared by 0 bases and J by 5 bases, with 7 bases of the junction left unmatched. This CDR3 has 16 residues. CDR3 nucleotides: TGTGCCAGCAGCCAAGAGGCGATAGCGGGAGCGGAGACCCAGTACTTC. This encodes CASSQEAIAGAETQYF.

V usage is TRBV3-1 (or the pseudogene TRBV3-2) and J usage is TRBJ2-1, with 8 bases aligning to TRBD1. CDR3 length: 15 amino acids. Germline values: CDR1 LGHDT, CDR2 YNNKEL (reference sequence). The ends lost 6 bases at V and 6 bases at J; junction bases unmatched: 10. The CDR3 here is CASSLRDRLGNEQFF. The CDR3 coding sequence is TGTGCCAGCAGTCTCCGGGACAGGCTTGGCAATGAGCAGTTCTTC.

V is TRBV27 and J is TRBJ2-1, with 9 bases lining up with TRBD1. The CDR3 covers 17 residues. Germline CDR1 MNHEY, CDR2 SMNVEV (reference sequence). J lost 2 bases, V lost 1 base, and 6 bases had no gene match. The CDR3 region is CASSLFRGQGPYNEQFF. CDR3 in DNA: TGTGCCAGCAGTTTATTTCGCGGACAGGGGCCCTACAATGAGCAGTTCTTC.

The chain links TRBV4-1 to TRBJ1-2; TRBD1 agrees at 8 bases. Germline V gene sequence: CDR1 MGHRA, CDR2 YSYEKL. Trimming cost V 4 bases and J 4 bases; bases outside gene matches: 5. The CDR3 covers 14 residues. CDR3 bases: TGCGCCAGCAGCCCGTCCGGACAGGGCTATGGCTACACCTTC. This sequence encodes CASSPSGQGYGYTF.

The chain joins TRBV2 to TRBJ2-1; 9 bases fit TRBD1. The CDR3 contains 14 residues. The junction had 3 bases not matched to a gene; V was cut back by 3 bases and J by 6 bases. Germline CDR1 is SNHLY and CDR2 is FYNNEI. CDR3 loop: CASSERQGGNEQFF. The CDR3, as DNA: TGTGCCAGCAGTGAGCGACAGGGGGGCAATGAGCAGTTCTTC.

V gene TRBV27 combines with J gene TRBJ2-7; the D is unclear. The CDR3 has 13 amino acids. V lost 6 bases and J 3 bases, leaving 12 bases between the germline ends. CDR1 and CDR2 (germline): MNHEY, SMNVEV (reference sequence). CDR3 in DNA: TGTGCCAGCAGCTCCTCTGGGGTCTACGAGCAGTACTTC. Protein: CASSSSGVYEQYF.

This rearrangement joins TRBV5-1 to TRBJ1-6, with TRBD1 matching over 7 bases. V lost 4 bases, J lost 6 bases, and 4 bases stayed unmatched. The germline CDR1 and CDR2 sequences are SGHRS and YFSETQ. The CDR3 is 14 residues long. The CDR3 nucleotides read TGCGCCAGCAGCCCAGGACAGGTTAATTCACCCCTCCACTTT. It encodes CASSPGQVNSPLHF. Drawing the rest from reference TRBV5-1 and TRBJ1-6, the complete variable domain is KAGVTQTPRYLIKTRGQQVTLSCSPISGHRSVSWYQQTPGQGLQFLFEYFSETQRNKGNFPGRFSGRQFSNSRSEMNVSTLELGDSALYLCASSPGQVNSPLHFGNGTRLTVT.

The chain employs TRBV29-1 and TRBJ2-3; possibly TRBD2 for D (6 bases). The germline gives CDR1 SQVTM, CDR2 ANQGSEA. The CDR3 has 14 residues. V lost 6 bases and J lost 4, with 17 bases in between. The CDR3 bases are TGCAGCGTGAAAGGGCGGGGAGGTGCAGATACGCAGTATTTT. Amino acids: CSVKGRGGADTQYF.

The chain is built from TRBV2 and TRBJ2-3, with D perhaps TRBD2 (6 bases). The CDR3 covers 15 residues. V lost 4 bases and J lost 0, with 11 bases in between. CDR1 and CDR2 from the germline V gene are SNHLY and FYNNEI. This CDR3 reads CASSGLAASTDTQYF. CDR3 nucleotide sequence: TGTGCCAGCAGTGGTTTAGCGGCTAGCACAGATACGCAGTATTTT.

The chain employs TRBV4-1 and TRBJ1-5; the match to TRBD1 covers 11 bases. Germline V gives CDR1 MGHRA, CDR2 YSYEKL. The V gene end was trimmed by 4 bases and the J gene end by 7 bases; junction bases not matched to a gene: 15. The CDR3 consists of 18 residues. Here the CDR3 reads CASSLGQGAGRGGQPQHF. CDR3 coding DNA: TGCGCCAGCAGCCTAGGACAGGGGGCAGGACGAGGGGGGCAGCCCCAGCATTTT.

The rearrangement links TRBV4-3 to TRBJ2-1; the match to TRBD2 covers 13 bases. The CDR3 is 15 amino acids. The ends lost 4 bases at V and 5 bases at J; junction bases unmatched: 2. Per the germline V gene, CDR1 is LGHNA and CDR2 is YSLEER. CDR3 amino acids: CASSPLAGGNNEQFF. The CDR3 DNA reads TGCGCCAGCAGCCCACTAGCGGGGGGGAACAATGAGCAGTTCTTC.